These T cell receptor beta chains were read from a single sample in a study of CD8+ T cells in alopecia areata. The method was immunoSEQ multiplex PCR; TCRdb's version includes in-frame clones alone and lacks a portion of them. The table includes about 97,000 clones, 41% detected once. Sequencing was performed on CD4+ T cells sorted from blood. The source is a human donor with alopecia areata. CDR3s include the opening cysteine and the closing phenylalanine or tryptophan. The D gene is left open where the match is weak. Some rows have no size entry. The others give once, few or many, or a class for an expanded clone.

j_call	clone_size	d_call	v_call	cdr3_nt	cdr3_aa
TRBJ2-2	NA	TRBD2	TRBV15	TGTGCCACCAGCAGAGATCTGACTAGCGGGGGGAACACCGGGGAGCTGTTTTTT	CATSRDLTSGGNTGELFF
TRBJ2-5	once	NA	TRBV11-3	TGTGCCAGCAGCTTAAACAGGCAAGAGACCCAGTACTTC	CASSLNRQETQYF
TRBJ2-7	NA	NA	TRBV11-2	TGTGCCAGCAGTTTACTTCGCGGCGGCTACTACGAGCAGTACTTC	CASSLLRGGYYEQYF
TRBJ1-1	NA	TRBD1	TRBV5-1	TGCGCCAGCAGCCTTCTACAGGGGGCAGCTGAAGCTTTCTTT	CASSLLQGAAEAFF
TRBJ2-3	many	TRBD2	TRBV18	TGTGCCAGCTCACCGAACGGACTAGCAACAGATACGCAGTATTTT	CASSPNGLATDTQYF
TRBJ2-3	NA	TRBD2	TRBV29-1	TGCAGCGTTCAGGCGGGGGGGACAGATACGCAGTATTTT	CSVQAGGTDTQYF
TRBJ2-5	NA	TRBD2	TRBV2	TGTGCCAGCAGTGAAGATCGTAGCGGGGAAGAGACCCAGTACTTC	CASSEDRSGEETQYF
TRBJ2-3	NA	NA	TRBV4-1	TGCGCCAGCAGCCAGGCTTCGGCTCTTGATACGCAGTATTTT	CASSQASALDTQYF
TRBJ2-7	NA	NA	TRBV29-1	TGCAGCGTTGAGGGTACTACAGGGATTTCCGAGCAGTACTTC	CSVEGTTGISEQYF
TRBJ1-5	NA	NA	TRBV30	TGTGCCTGGAGTGTACGGGGGAGAAATAGCAATCAGCCCCAGCATTTT	CAWSVRGRNSNQPQHF
TRBJ1-4	few	NA	TRBV18	TGTGCCAGCTCACCCACAGGGAATGAAAAACTGTTTTTT	CASSPTGNEKLFF
TRBJ1-6	NA	NA	TRBV11-1	TGTGCCAGCAGCCCAGTCAAGGGGAATTCACCCCTCCACTTT	CASSPVKGNSPLHF
TRBJ2-1	few	NA	TRBV19	TGTGCCAGTAGTCCTCGGCCCGACCAGGATGAGCAGTTCTTC	CASSPRPDQDEQFF
TRBJ2-1	few	NA	TRBV6-5	TGTGCCAGCAGTTACAGGGGGGGCTATGAGCAGTTCTTC	CASSYRGGYEQFF
TRBJ2-3	few	TRBD2	TRBV6-1	TGTGCCAGCAGTGAACAACTAGCGAGAGATACGCAGTATTTT	CASSEQLARDTQYF
TRBJ1-4	few	NA	TRBV5-1	TGCGCCAGCAGAAGGACAGCCACAACTAATGAAAAACTGTTTTTT	CASRRTATTNEKLFF
TRBJ2-7	few	NA	TRBV23-1	TGCGCCAGCAGTCAATCCCCGGACAGTAACGAGCAGTACTTC	CASSQSPDSNEQYF
TRBJ2-5	once	NA	TRBV7-8	TGTGCCAGCAGCGGAACGACAGGATCCGGGGCCCAGTACTTC	CASSGTTGSGAQYF
TRBJ2-5	NA	TRBD1	TRBV11-2	TGTGCCAGCAGCTTACGATTACAGGGGGCTCTGACCCAGTACTTC	CASSLRLQGALTQYF
TRBJ1-1	NA	TRBD1	TRBV5-1	TGCGCCAGCTTCCAGGGGGCGCCCACTGAAGCTTTCTTT	CASFQGAPTEAFF
TRBJ1-1	NA	TRBD1	TRBV12-5	TGTGCTAGTGGTCCCTCAGGGGGCACTGAAGCTTTCTTT	CASGPSGGTEAFF
TRBJ2-7	NA	TRBD2	TRBV29-1	TGCAGCGTTGGTGAGGGGACTAATTACGAGCAGTACTTC	CSVGEGTNYEQYF
TRBJ2-5	few	NA	TRBV29-1	TGCAGCGTTGGGAACCAAGAGACCCAGTACTTC	CSVGNQETQYF
TRBJ2-7	NA	TRBD2	TRBV29-1	TGCAGCGCCAAGACTAGCGAGGACTCCTACGAGCAGTACTTC	CSAKTSEDSYEQYF
TRBJ2-2	few	TRBD1	TRBV11-3	TGTGCCAGCAGCTCCCGACAGGGACCCGGGGAGCTGTTTTTT	CASSSRQGPGELFF
TRBJ2-1	NA	NA	TRBV6-5	TGTGCCAGCAGGGCTTACAATGAGCAGTTCTTC	CASRAYNEQFF
TRBJ2-7	NA	NA	TRBV30	TGTGCCTGGATGCGGGACCGGGGCTCCTACGAGCAGTACTTC	CAWMRDRGSYEQYF
TRBJ2-7	NA	NA	TRBV15	TGTGCCACCAGCAGAGAGGGAATTTCAAGGGGGCAGTACTTC	CATSREGISRGQYF
TRBJ2-5	NA	NA	TRBV6-5	TGTGCCAGCAGTTACGTTGGGACCCAGTACTTC	CASSYVGTQYF
TRBJ1-2	NA	NA	TRBV5-6	TGTGCCAGCAGGGGAACCTATGGCTACACCTTC	CASRGTYGYTF
TRBJ2-1	NA	TRBD2	TRBV5-6	TGTGCCAGCAGCTTGGGGCTAGCGGGGAGTGAGCAGTTCTTC	CASSLGLAGSEQFF
TRBJ2-1	NA	TRBD2	TRBV6-1	TGTGCCAGCAGTGCATATTTAGCGGGAAGGCGCGATGAGCAGTTCTTC	CASSAYLAGRRDEQFF
TRBJ2-5	few	NA	TRBV30	TGTGCCTGGAGTGGAGTTGCAGGGATGATGGAGACCCAGTACTTC	CAWSGVAGMMETQYF
TRBJ2-3	NA	NA	TRBV5-6	TGTGCCAGCAGCTTTCGTGGCCGTTACCGCACAGATACGCAGTATTTT	CASSFRGRYRTDTQYF
TRBJ2-3	NA	NA	TRBV19	TGTGCCAGTAGTCTGGGTAGAGATACGCAGTATTTT	CASSLGRDTQYF
TRBJ1-2	NA	NA	TRBV7-2	TGTGCCAGCAGCTTAGACAGTAACTATGGCTACACCTTC	CASSLDSNYGYTF
TRBJ1-5	NA	TRBD1	TRBV2	TGTGCCAGCAGTGGGGGGACAGGGATCCGTCAGCCCCAGCATTTT	CASSGGTGIRQPQHF
TRBJ1-6	once	TRBD1	TRBV30	TGTGCCTGGAGACTCCCAGACAGGGGGAATTCACCCCTCCACTTT	CAWRLPDRGNSPLHF
TRBJ2-7	few	NA	TRBV30	TGTGCCTGGAGTATAGGCCGCACCTACGAGCAGTACTTC	CAWSIGRTYEQYF
TRBJ2-3	NA	TRBD1	TRBV5-1	TGCGCCAGCGGTCTACAGGGGACGTCCACAGATACGCAGTATTTT	CASGLQGTSTDTQYF
TRBJ1-2	NA	NA	TRBV29-1	TGCAGCGTTGATCCAGGGGTTAGTGGCTACACCTTC	CSVDPGVSGYTF
TRBJ1-6	NA	NA	TRBV7-9	TGTGCCAGCAGCTTTCCTGGGGTCGGCAACTCACCCCTCCACTTT	CASSFPGVGNSPLHF
TRBJ2-7	many	NA	TRBV28	TGTGCCAGCAGTTTAACTAGGCCATCCTACGAGCAGTACTTC	CASSLTRPSYEQYF
TRBJ1-2	NA	NA	TRBV6-5	TGTGCCAGCAGAAAGCAGGGGACTAACTATGGCTACACCTTC	CASRKQGTNYGYTF
TRBJ2-6	few	NA	TRBV7-9	TGTGCCAGCAGCTTCGGTGGCAGCCCACTCTCTGGGGCCAACGTCCTGACTTTC	CASSFGGSPLSGANVLTF
TRBJ2-1	NA	NA	TRBV6-5	TGTGCCAGCAGTTACCTGCAGGGCGGGAATGAGCAGTTCTTC	CASSYLQGGNEQFF
TRBJ2-5	NA	NA	TRBV5-1	TGCGCCAGCAGCTTTTTCCGAGGGGCAGAGACCCAGTACTTC	CASSFFRGAETQYF
TRBJ2-6	NA	NA	TRBV29-1	TGCAGCGTTGTATCGGCTGGGGCCAACGTCCTGACTTTC	CSVVSAGANVLTF
TRBJ2-4	few	TRBD2	TRBV7-2	TGTGCCAGCAGCTCCGCTCCGACTAGCGGGGGACAAAACATTCAGTACTTC	CASSSAPTSGGQNIQYF
TRBJ2-7	NA	TRBD1	TRBV30	TGTGCCTGGACCAGGGGGAACTACGAGCAGTACTTC	CAWTRGNYEQYF
TRBJ2-3	NA	TRBD2	TRBV9	TGTGCCAGCAGCGTAGGAGTAGCGGGAGGTCTAACAGATACGCAGTATTTT	CASSVGVAGGLTDTQYF
TRBJ2-2	NA	NA	TRBV6-5	TGTGCCAGCATCGAAAGTGTGACCGGGGAGCTGTTTTTT	CASIESVTGELFF
TRBJ2-4	NA	NA	TRBV6-5	TGTGCCAGCAAGACCCAAAACATTCAGTACTTC	CASKTQNIQYF
TRBJ2-3	few	TRBD1	TRBV30	TGTGCCTGGACACGACAGGGTCTACCCACAGATACGCAGTATTTT	CAWTRQGLPTDTQYF
TRBJ1-6	few	NA	TRBV4-3	TGCGCCAGCAGCCAAGATCCCGGTGCACCCCTCCACTTT	CASSQDPGAPLHF